The 23 T cell receptor beta chains below all came from one sample that was sequenced in a study of blood T cell repertoires in COVID-19 (dated by TCRdb to 2020 to 2021). The protocol used for the library was the immunoSEQ multiplex PCR assay. TCRdb stores this immuneACCESS table with in-frame sequences only. Part of the clones is absent; in the studies checked, under half of the shortfall reflects unresolved V genes, and no reason is known for the rest. Here the sample has 440,000 or so clones; around nine tenths occur a single time. The ten largest clones represent less than 2% of the sample. The sample taken for sequencing was peripheral blood. Source of these receptors: a woman aged 40 to 50 with COVID-19, enrolled during active disease.

This clone was seen only once. Here the CDR3 reads CAISELSGNTIYF. As DNA, the CDR3 is TGTGCCATCAGTGAGCTGAGTGGAAACACCATATATTTT. The chain recombines TRBV10-3 with TRBJ1-3; D not certain. Trimming took off 2 bases at V and 3 bases at J, with 5 bases between the two ends. The germline V gene has CDR1 ENHRY and CDR2 SYGVKD. The CDR3 consists of 13 residues.

V gene TRBV28 combines with J gene TRBJ2-5; possible D gene TRBD2, 5 bases. The CDR3 length is 18 residues. V shed 1 base and J shed 0 bases, with 18 bases lying between them. Germline V lookup: CDR1 MDHEN, CDR2 SYDVKM. CDR3 nucleotide sequence: TGTGCCAGCAGTTTATATGTCGGGATTTCGGGGTACCAAGAGACCCAGTACTTC. It specifies CASSLYVGISGYQETQYF.

The chain links TRBV4-3 to TRBJ1-1; 8 positions match TRBD1. J was trimmed by 4 bases and V by 0 bases; bases with no gene match: 13. CDR3 size: 18 residues. The germline V gene has CDR1 LGHNA and CDR2 YSLEER. CDR3 in DNA: TGCGCCAGCAGCCAAGACCGGACAGGGAGTTTTATGAGCACTGAAGCTTTCTTT. This gives the protein CASSQDRTGSFMSTEAFF.

V gene TRBV18 combines with J gene TRBJ1-2; D unclear. V lost 5 bases and J lost 8, with 12 bases in between. The germline V gene has CDR1 KGHSH and CDR2 LQKENI. CDR3 length equals 12 residues. Written as DNA, the CDR3 is TGTGCCAGCTCAGGTCTCCCAGGAGGCTACACCTTC. This translates into CASSGLPGGYTF. The whole variable domain, filled in from reference TRBV18 and TRBJ1-2, reads NAGVMQNPRHLVRRRGQEARLRCSPMKGHSHVYWYRQLPEEGLKFMVYLQKENIIDESGMPKERFSAEFPKEGPSILRIQQVVRGDSAAYFCASSGLPGGYTFGSGTRLTVV.

The V call is TRBV9, the J call TRBJ1-2, with TRBD1 matching over 8 bases. The CDR3 is 13 amino acids. The J segment lost 6 bases and the V segment lost 0 bases, leaving 1 base of the junction unmatched. CDR1 and CDR2 (germline): SGDLS, YYNGEE. CDR3 in DNA: TGTGCCAGCAGCGTAGGGACAGGGAATGGCTACACCTTC. Protein: CASSVGTGNGYTF.

This chain connects TRBV9 to TRBJ1-1, with TRBD1 as a possible D gene (6 bases). The length of the CDR3 is 16 residues. Germline CDR1 is SGDLS and CDR2 is YYNGEE. V was trimmed by 0 bases and J by 4 bases, leaving 16 bases between them. In DNA form, the CDR3 reads TGTGCCAGCAGCGTAGGAGGTCCAACAGGGCTCACTGAAGCTTTCTTT. Its protein product is CASSVGGPTGLTEAFF. The whole variable domain, filled in from reference TRBV9 and TRBJ1-1, reads DSGVTQTPKHLITATGQRVTLRCSPRSGDLSVYWYQQSLDQGLQFLIQYYNGEERAKGNILERFSAQQFPDLHSELNLSSLELGDSALYFCASSVGGPTGLTEAFFGQGTRLTVV.

The genes are TRBV12-5 and TRBJ1-5; maybe TRBD1 (6 bases). Trimming cost V 3 bases and J 4 bases, with 13 bases left between them. The CDR3 runs to 15 residues. From germline, CDR1 is LGHNT and CDR2 FRNRAP. CDR3 sequence (DNA): TGTGCTAGTGGTTTCAGTGACAGGAGTAATCAGCCCCAGCATTTT. It translates to CASGFSDRSNQPQHF.

The V call is TRBV28, the J call TRBJ2-7, with TRBD2 matching 7 bases. Germline trimming cut 5 bases from V and 8 bases from J; bases unmatched to any gene: 21. The CDR3 has 17 residues. Per germline, CDR1 MDHEN and CDR2 SYDVKM. This CDR3 is CASSLPLGSGRPPQQYF. For the CDR3, the DNA is TGTGCCAGCAGTCTCCCCCTGGGTAGCGGGCGCCCCCCGCAGCAGTACTTC.

This chain joins TRBV19 and TRBJ1-5, with 7 bases aligning to TRBD1. Germline V gene sequence: CDR1 LNHDA, CDR2 SQIVND (reference sequence). V shed 4 bases, J shed 2 bases, and the junction held 8 bases outside the gene matches. The CDR3 extends over 16 amino acids. The CDR3 region has the DNA TGTGCCAGTAGTACCGAGACAGGGCGTCGCAATCAGCCCCAGCATTTT. Amino acid sequence: CASSTETGRRNQPQHF. The whole variable domain, filled in from reference TRBV19 and TRBJ1-5, reads DGGITQSPKYLFRKEGQNVTLSCEQNLNHDAMYWYRQDPGQGLRLIYYSQIVNDFQKGDIAEGYSVSREKKESFPLTVTSAQKNPTAFYLCASSTETGRRNQPQHFGDGTRLSIL.

The chain is built from TRBV18 and TRBJ1-4; D not resolved. The CDR3 length is 17 residues. Trimming took off 0 bases at V and 1 base at J, with 12 bases between the two ends. Germline-derived CDR1 and CDR2 are KGHSH and LQKENI. CDR3 protein: CASSPPAGKGTNEKLFF. The DNA of the CDR3 is TGTGCCAGCTCACCACCGGCGGGTAAAGGAACTAATGAAAAACTGTTTTTT.

The V gene is TRBV28, the J gene TRBJ2-1; D remains unclear. V lost 3 bases and J lost 6, with 12 bases in between. Looked up from germline, CDR1 is MDHEN and CDR2 is SYDVKM. There are 14 residues in the CDR3. In DNA form, the CDR3 reads TGTGCCAGCAGTTTGGCCAACTCGGGCAATGAGCAGTTCTTC. This encodes CASSLANSGNEQFF.

The genes are TRBV15 and TRBJ1-2; no definite D call. V lost 0 bases and J lost 8, with 10 bases in between. The germline CDR1 and CDR2 sequences are LNHNV and YYDKDF (reference sequence). The CDR3 is 13 amino acids. The CDR3 bases are TGTGCCACCAGCAGAGATCCCTCTAGGGGCTACACCTTC. This gives the protein CATSRDPSRGYTF.

The V gene is TRBV5-6, the J gene TRBJ1-6; 8 bases agree with TRBD1. Germline-derived CDR1 and CDR2 are SGHDT and YYEEEE. The CDR3 covers 14 residues. V shed 3 bases and J 6 bases; nucleotides not matched to a gene: 2. The chain's CDR3 is CASSWTGTNSPLHF. In nucleotides, the CDR3 is TGTGCCAGCAGCTGGACAGGGACTAATTCACCCCTCCACTTT. Drawing the rest from reference TRBV5-6 and TRBJ1-6, the complete variable domain is DAGVTQSPTHLIKTRGQQVTLRCSPKSGHDTVSWYQQALGQGPQFIFQYYEEEERQRGNFPDRFSGHQFPNYSSELNVNALLLGDSALYLCASSWTGTNSPLHFGNGTRLTVT.

This chain links TRBV7-9 with TRBJ1-1; D gene ambiguous. Trimming removed 3 bases at V and 1 base at J, with 9 bases between. This CDR3 comprises 14 residues. Germline V gene sequence: CDR1 SEHNR, CDR2 FQNEAQ (reference sequence). The CDR3 DNA reads TGTGCCAGCAGCTTTTCAAACAGGAACACTGAAGCTTTCTTT. Translation: CASSFSNRNTEAFF.

The chain links TRBV19 to TRBJ2-3, with 9 bases matching TRBD2. The germline CDR1 and CDR2 sequences are LNHDA and SQIVND (reference sequence). V gave up 5 bases and J gave up 0 bases; unmatched junction bases: 15. CDR3 length: 19 residues. CDR3 protein: CASSSPIAGAPPSTDTQYF. The CDR3, as DNA: TGTGCCAGTAGTTCTCCCATAGCGGGAGCCCCCCCTAGCACAGATACGCAGTATTTT.

This chain joins TRBV18 and TRBJ1-1; D not certain. With 0 bases removed from V and 0 bases from J, the gap between germline ends came to 5 bases. Germline V gene lookup returns CDR1 KGHSH and CDR2 LQKENI. This CDR3 has 14 residues. The CDR3 bases are TGTGCCAGCTCACCACCGCCGGTGAACACTGAAGCTTTCTTT. Protein product: CASSPPPVNTEAFF.

The J gene is TRBJ1-2, the V gene TRBV7-9; D call uncertain. The germline V gene encodes CDR1 SEHNR and CDR2 FQNEAQ (reference sequence). CDR3 size: 12 residues. V lost 6 bases and J lost 8, with 13 bases in between. As DNA, the CDR3 is TGTGCCAGCAGATCTATAGCGGAGGGCTACACCTTC. As protein: CASRSIAEGYTF. Variable domain in full (rest from reference TRBV7-9 and TRBJ1-2): DTGVSQNPRHKITKRGQNVTFRCDPISEHNRLYWYRQTLGQGPEFLTYFQNEAQLEKSRLLSDRFSAERPKGSFSTLEIQRTEQGDSAMYLCASRSIAEGYTFGSGTRLTVV.

The chain recombines TRBV4-3 with TRBJ2-2; 10 nucleotides match TRBD2. Germline CDR1 and CDR2: LGHNA and YSLEER. The V gene end was trimmed by 4 bases and the J gene end by 5 bases; junction bases not matched to a gene: 16. CDR3 length: 19 amino acids. The DNA for the CDR3 is TGCGCCAGCAGCCCTGGCATGGCTAGCGGGAGTAGAGGGACCGGGGAGCTGTTTTTT. Amino acids: CASSPGMASGSRGTGELFF.

This chain connects TRBV21-1 to TRBJ2-3; TRBD2 is the table's D call, not checked against the DNA. TRBV21-1 has pseudogene status. The CDR3 totals 22 residues. Here the CDR3 DNA reads TGTGCCAGCAGCACGAGAGCGCACCCCGGGACTAGCGGGGTAGCTAGCACAGATACGCAGTATTTT. This encodes CASSTRAHPGTSGVASTDTQYF.

The genes are TRBV25-1 and TRBJ1-1; TRBD1 aligns across 7 bases. The ends lost 4 bases at V and 1 base at J; junction bases unmatched: 12. This CDR3 is 17 amino acids long. Germline V gives CDR1 MGHDK, CDR2 SYGVNS. The CDR3: CASSGRGHRGWNTEAFF. The CDR3 coding sequence is TGTGCCAGCAGTGGTCGAGGCCACAGGGGCTGGAACACTGAAGCTTTCTTT.

V is TRBV28 and J is TRBJ2-1; TRBD1 matches at 9 bases. J gave up 8 bases and V 5 bases, and 7 bases lay outside the gene matches. The CDR3 spans 14 residues. Germline V lookup: CDR1 MDHEN, CDR2 SYDVKM. CDR3 in amino acids: CASSRTGAGDEQFF. Here the CDR3 DNA reads TGTGCCAGCAGTCGGACAGGGGCGGGCGATGAGCAGTTCTTC.

This chain uses TRBV28 with TRBJ2-5; 9 bases align to TRBD1. The V and J ends lost 6 bases and 5 bases, in that order; junction bases with no gene match: 7. This CDR3 is 14 amino acids long. CDR1 is MDHEN and CDR2 is SYDVKM in the germline V gene. The CDR3: CASSMTGGTETQYF. The CDR3 DNA is TGTGCCAGCAGCATGACAGGGGGGACGGAGACCCAGTACTTC.

This chain links TRBV5-5 with TRBJ2-7; D is uncertain. The CDR3 is made up of 15 amino acids. Germline V gene sequence: CDR1 SGHKS, CDR2 YYEKEE (reference sequence). Trimming pared 3 bases from V and 2 bases from J, leaving 15 bases between. The DNA of the CDR3 is TGTGCCAGCAGCTATTTTAAAGACTCTCCCTACGAGCAGTACTTC. Translated, it gives CASSYFKDSPYEQYF.